Following are 30 T cell receptor beta chains from one sample sequenced in a study of blood T cell repertoires in COVID-19. The table came from immunoSEQ multiplex PCR; TCRdb's copy has only in-frame clones and leaves some out. The sample contains about 64,000 clones, 65% to 90% of which appear only once. Sequencing was performed on peripheral blood. The receptor set was obtained from a man aged 50 to 60 with active COVID-19.

J is TRBJ2-1 and V is TRBV5-1; D is perhaps TRBD1 (5 bases). The CDR3 sequence is 13 residues long. Between the trimmed V and J ends, which lost 5 bases and 6 bases, there was a span of 12 bases. In germline, CDR1 is SGHRS, CDR2 YFSETQ. CDR3 loop: CASREGQFNEQFF. As DNA, the CDR3 is TGCGCCAGCAGGGAAGGACAATTCAATGAGCAGTTCTTC.

The chain uses TRBV25-1 and TRBJ2-1, with D perhaps matching TRBD2 (6 bases). Between the trimmed V and J ends, which lost 2 bases and 8 bases, there was a span of 13 bases. In germline, CDR1 is MGHDK, CDR2 SYGVNS. The CDR3 is made up of 14 amino acids. The CDR3 protein is CASSETPRRDEQFF. The DNA for the CDR3 is TGTGCCAGCAGTGAAACCCCCCGGAGGGATGAGCAGTTCTTC.

This sequence joins TRBV15 and TRBJ2-5, with 9 bases fitting TRBD1. This CDR3 region has 14 residues. CDR1 LNHNV and CDR2 YYDKDF come from the germline V gene (reference sequence). V trimming: 0 bases; J trimming: 4 bases; junction bases outside the gene matches: 0. The CDR3 coding sequence is TGTGCCACCAGCAGAGAGGGACAGGGAGAGACCCAGTACTTC. It is translated as CATSREGQGETQYF.

The V gene is TRBV5-1, the J gene TRBJ2-7; TRBD1 agrees at 8 bases. J gave up 3 bases and V 5 bases, and 13 bases lay outside the gene matches. The CDR3 sequence is 16 residues long. Germline CDR1 is SGHRS and CDR2 is YFSETQ. The CDR3 here is CASREPSTGGLYEQYF. As DNA, the CDR3 is TGCGCCAGCAGGGAGCCCTCTACAGGGGGACTCTACGAGCAGTACTTC.

The V gene is TRBV3-1 (or the pseudogene TRBV3-2), the J gene TRBJ1-2; 8 bases map to TRBD1. The V segment lost 5 bases and the J segment 6 bases; nucleotides outside the gene matches: 2. CDR1 LGHDT and CDR2 YNNKEL come from the germline V gene (reference sequence). The CDR3 sequence is 12 residues long. CDR3 amino acids: CASSRQGNGYTF. The CDR3, as DNA: TGTGCCAGCAGCAGACAGGGGAATGGCTACACCTTC.

The chain joins TRBV6-5 to TRBJ2-2; a weak D match, TRBD2 (5 bases). The germline V gene has CDR1 MNHEY and CDR2 SVGAGI. The CDR3 consists of 14 residues. With 5 bases removed from V and 4 bases from J, the gap between germline ends came to 11 bases. The CDR3 loop is CASSRSGRTGELFF. For the CDR3, the DNA is TGTGCCAGCAGTCGGAGCGGTCGCACCGGGGAGCTGTTTTTT.

This chain links TRBV28 with TRBJ2-1, with 7 bases lining up with TRBD2. V lost 3 bases and J lost 13; bases outside the gene matches: 15. In germline, CDR1 is MDHEN, CDR2 SYDVKM. The CDR3 contains 15 residues. As DNA, the CDR3 is TGTGCCAGCAGTTTTTCACCCCCCGGGACTACAAGTCAGTTCTTC. This gives the protein CASSFSPPGTTSQFF.

On this clone itself: One end of the junction fails to match germline, which may point to a read error. This chain uses TRBV6-2 or TRBV6-3 with TRBJ1-1; D is unresolved. The CDR3 length is 13 residues. CDR1 and CDR2 from the germline V gene are MNHEY and SVGEGT. Here the CDR3 reads CASSYPENSEAFF. In DNA form, the CDR3 reads TGTGCCAGCAGTTACCCGGAGAACTCTGAAGCTTTCTTT.

J is TRBJ2-7 and V is TRBV27; possible D gene TRBD1, 6 bases. The CDR3 is made up of 14 amino acids. Trimming stripped 4 bases from V and 1 base from J, with 11 bases between. The germline CDR1 and CDR2 sequences are MNHEY and SMNVEV (reference sequence). This CDR3 is CASSSQDSSYEQYF. The CDR3 nucleotides read TGTGCCAGCAGTTCCCAGGACAGTTCCTACGAGCAGTACTTC.

The chain combines TRBV27 with TRBJ1-5, with TRBD1 as a possible D gene (6 bases). V lost 2 bases and J 6 bases, leaving 14 bases between the germline ends. Germline V gene data show CDR1 as MNHEY and CDR2 as SMNVEV (reference sequence). The CDR3 length is 15 residues. CDR3 amino acids: CASSLNRVLGQPQHF. The CDR3 DNA is TGTGCCAGCAGTTTAAACAGGGTTTTGGGTCAGCCCCAGCATTTT.

The gene calls are TRBV5-8 and TRBJ2-7; tentative D call: TRBD1 (6 bases). The CDR3 runs 13 residues. Trimming pared 4 bases from V and 2 bases from J, leaving 10 bases between. The germline V gene has CDR1 SGHTS and CDR2 YDEGEE. The CDR3 loop reads CASSLGTPYEQYF. The CDR3 nucleotides are TGTGCCAGCAGCCTCGGGACACCCTACGAGCAGTACTTC.

There are a few counts of this clone. The chain has TRBV7-9 and TRBJ1-1; no firm D call. The V gene's germline CDR1 is SEHNR and CDR2 FQNEAQ (reference sequence). Trimming took 5 bases from V and 0 from J, leaving 13 bases between them. This CDR3 is 15 amino acids long. Here the CDR3 reads CASSKESAMNTEAFF. In nucleotides, the CDR3 is TGTGCCAGCAGCAAAGAAAGCGCTATGAACACTGAAGCTTTCTTT.

In this sample, this clone turned up once. The chain has TRBV15 and TRBJ1-4; no clear D gene. The V end was cut by 1 base, the J end by 4 bases, with 10 bases between. The CDR3 covers 15 residues. Germline V gene lookup returns CDR1 LNHNV and CDR2 YYDKDF (reference sequence). CDR3 nucleotides: TGTGCCACCAGCAGAGGTGGAGCTAATAATGAAAAACTGTTTTTT. This sequence encodes CATSRGGANNEKLFF. Using reference TRBV15 and TRBJ1-4 for the parts outside the CDR3, the full variable domain is DAMVIQNPRYQVTQFGKPVTLSCSQTLNHNVMYWYQQKSSQAPKLLFHYYDKDFNNEADTPDNFQSRRPNTSFCFLDIRSPGLGDTAMYLCATSRGGANNEKLFFGSGTQLSVL.

This clone was seen a single time. The chain carries TRBV7-2 and TRBJ2-7; 8 bases agree with TRBD2. After removal of 0 bases from V and 5 bases from J, the junction contained 6 bases not matched to a gene. The CDR3 has 15 amino acids. CDR1 is SGHTA and CDR2 is FQGNSA in the germline V gene. As DNA, the CDR3 is TGTGCCAGCAGCTTAGCAGCGGGAGTCGGCCACGAGCAGTACTTC. It yields the protein CASSLAAGVGHEQYF.

The chain joins TRBV5-6 to TRBJ2-5; 10 bases fit TRBD1. Germline values: CDR1 SGHDT, CDR2 YYEEEE. Unmatched junction bases numbered 13, after V lost 3 bases and J lost 2 bases. The CDR3 spans 18 residues. CDR3 region: CASSSLTGGAFRQETQYF. The CDR3 DNA reads as TGTGCCAGCAGCTCCCTGACAGGGGGCGCCTTTCGGCAAGAGACCCAGTACTTC.

V usage is TRBV11-2 and J usage is TRBJ1-2; the D gene is possibly TRBD1 (5 bases). Germline CDR1 and CDR2: SGHAT and FQNNGV. V was cut by 6 bases and J by 1 base, with 9 bases left in between. The CDR3 contains 13 residues. Here the CDR3 reads CASSWGGNYGYTF. As DNA, the CDR3 is TGTGCCAGCAGTTGGGGGGGTAACTATGGCTACACCTTC.

The chain uses TRBV19 and TRBJ2-1; D remains unclear. There are 12 residues in the CDR3. Trimming left V 4 bases short and J 7 bases short, with 8 bases between. From germline, CDR1 is LNHDA and CDR2 SQIVND (reference sequence). The CDR3 region has the DNA TGTGCCAGTAGTACCCTCGGGAATGAGCAGTTCTTC. Translation: CASSTLGNEQFF.

This chain links TRBV27 with TRBJ2-7, with a tentative D call TRBD2 (6 bases). This CDR3 is built from 15 residues. The V end was cut by 4 bases, the J end by 2 bases, with 15 bases between. CDR1 and CDR2 (germline): MNHEY, SMNVEV (reference sequence). The CDR3 protein is CASSYPSSGAYEQYF. The CDR3 coding sequence is TGTGCCAGCAGTTACCCCTCCTCGGGGGCCTACGAGCAGTACTTC.

The chain joins TRBV6-5 to TRBJ1-1; 7 nucleotides line up with TRBD1. Germline CDR1 is MNHEY and CDR2 is SVGAGI. The V segment lost 6 bases and the J segment 5 bases; nucleotides outside the gene matches: 6. The CDR3 has 13 residues. This chain's CDR3 is CASRVLTGTEAFF. DNA of the CDR3: TGTGCCAGCAGGGTCCTGACAGGGACTGAAGCTTTCTTT.

The gene calls are TRBV28 and TRBJ1-2; tentatively, D is TRBD1 (5 bases). CDR3 size: 15 residues. Looked up from germline, CDR1 is MDHEN and CDR2 is SYDVKM. The ends were cut back, 5 bases at V and 3 bases at J, with 16 bases in the middle. This CDR3 is CASSTVGGLDYGYTF. In DNA, the CDR3 is TGTGCCAGCAGTACGGTGGGGGGGTTGGACTATGGCTACACCTTC.

The CDR3 sequence: CAISESPGGSTDTQYF. The CDR3 nucleotides are TGTGCCATCAGTGAGTCGCCGGGGGGGAGCACAGATACGCAGTATTTT. The V gene is TRBV10-3, the J gene TRBJ2-3; 8 positions match TRBD2. In germline, CDR1 is ENHRY, CDR2 SYGVKD. The CDR3 extends over 16 amino acids. V lost 0 bases and J lost 0; bases outside the gene matches: 2.

The chain links TRBV11-2 to TRBJ1-2, with D possibly matching TRBD1 (6 bases). Trimming took off 2 bases at V and 2 bases at J, with 12 bases between the two ends. This CDR3 has 15 amino acids. CDR1 is SGHAT, CDR2 FQNNGV, per germline. The CDR3 DNA sequence: TGTGCCAGCAGCTTACCCGGGACACTCAACTATGGCTACACCTTC. It specifies CASSLPGTLNYGYTF.

The chain combines TRBV18 with TRBJ2-5; possibly TRBD2 for D (6 bases). Trimming removed 3 bases at V and 2 bases at J, with 16 bases between. This CDR3 is 16 amino acids long. Germline V CDR1 and CDR2: KGHSH, LQKENI. The CDR3 sequence: CASSPLGTRGQETQYF. CDR3 DNA: TGTGCCAGCTCACCGCTCGGGACGCGGGGTCAAGAGACCCAGTACTTC.

This chain connects TRBV7-2 to TRBJ2-1; maybe TRBD2 (6 bases). The CDR3 contains 14 residues. Per germline, CDR1 SGHTA and CDR2 FQGNSA. The V gene lost 5 bases and the J gene lost 4 bases, with 12 bases spanning the gap. The CDR3, as DNA: TGTGCCAGCAGCCGGGCGGGAAGGTACAATGAGCAGTTCTTC. It yields the protein CASSRAGRYNEQFF.

V usage is TRBV5-4 and J usage is TRBJ2-5; 8 positions agree with TRBD2. CDR3 length: 14 residues. The ends lost 3 bases at V and 5 bases at J; junction bases unmatched: 6. Per the germline V gene, CDR1 is SGHNT and CDR2 is YYREEE (reference sequence). The CDR3 protein is CASSSSGGQETQYF. The CDR3 DNA reads as TGTGCCAGCAGCTCCTCGGGGGGGCAGGAGACCCAGTACTTC.

The V call is TRBV6-5, the J call TRBJ1-2, with 9 bases that match TRBD1. This CDR3 has 14 amino acids. CDR1 is MNHEY, CDR2 SVGAGI, per germline. The ends lost 4 bases at V and 7 bases at J; junction bases unmatched: 7. CDR3 residues: CASSSAGTGSGYTF. The CDR3, as DNA: TGTGCCAGCAGTTCCGCCGGGACAGGGTCTGGCTACACCTTC.

V gene TRBV28 combines with J gene TRBJ1-3; TRBD1 aligns across 9 bases. CDR1 and CDR2 (germline): MDHEN, SYDVKM. The CDR3 is 16 residues long. Trimming at V came to 5 bases and at J to 4 bases, leaving 9 bases not matched to a gene. The CDR3 region is CASSPTGGAPGNTIYF. CDR3 sequence (DNA): TGTGCCAGCAGTCCCACAGGGGGCGCCCCCGGAAACACCATATATTTT.

The V and J genes are TRBV9 and TRBJ2-5; TRBD2 matches 8 bases. This CDR3 has 15 residues. V dropped 0 bases and J dropped 4; count of bases not matched to a gene: 5. Germline-derived CDR1 and CDR2 are SGDLS and YYNGEE. Here the CDR3 DNA reads TGTGCCAGCAGCGTAGCGAGCGGGAGTGGAGAGACCCAGTACTTC. It is translated as CASSVASGSGETQYF.

The gene calls are TRBV7-2 and TRBJ2-7; perhaps TRBD1 as D (6 bases). The CDR3 is made up of 14 amino acids. V was clipped by 0 bases and J by 3 bases, with 9 bases between them. The V gene's germline CDR1 is SGHTA and CDR2 FQGNSA. CDR3 DNA sequence: TGTGCCAGCAGCTTAGCACAGGGAATCTACGAGCAGTACTTC. It is translated as CASSLAQGIYEQYF.

The rearrangement joins TRBV11-1 to TRBJ2-7; D remains ambiguous. The CDR3 has 15 amino acids. The germline V gene has CDR1 SGHAT and CDR2 FQDESV (reference sequence). Trimming cost V 2 bases and J 1 base, with 12 bases left between them. CDR3 sequence: CASSLLEQPSYEQYF. CDR3 nucleotide sequence: TGTGCCAGCAGCTTACTTGAACAGCCTTCCTACGAGCAGTACTTC.